One sample yielded the 5 T cell receptor beta chains listed below, sequenced in a study of blood T cell repertoires in COVID-19. TCRdb keeps only in-frame clones here, not all; method: immunoSEQ multiplex PCR. This table has about 88,000 clones, 88% appearing once. What was sequenced was peripheral blood. Receptor source: a woman older than 75 with acute or convalescent COVID-19.

This chain uses TRBV27 with TRBJ2-3; D might be TRBD1 (5 bases). This CDR3 comprises 14 residues. CDR1 MNHEY and CDR2 SMNVEV come from the germline V gene (reference sequence). Between the trimmed V and J ends, which lost 10 bases and 3 bases, there was a span of 17 bases. The CDR3 nucleotides read TGTGCCACCTACAGCACTGGGGCGACAGATACGCAGTATTTT. Amino acid sequence: CATYSTGATDTQYF.

A single count supports this clone. The chain carries TRBV4-3 and TRBJ2-7; D might be TRBD1 (5 bases). V was clipped by 1 base and J by 0 bases, with 19 bases between them. This CDR3 has 18 residues. The germline V gene has CDR1 LGHNA and CDR2 YSLEER. This CDR3 is CASSQGWGATASSYEQYF. CDR3 bases: TGCGCCAGCAGCCAAGGGTGGGGCGCGACAGCGAGCTCCTACGAGCAGTACTTC.

This clone was recorded only once. The chain is built from TRBV29-1 and TRBJ2-2, with 8 bases aligning to TRBD1. V lost 4 bases, J lost 5 bases, and 9 bases stayed unmatched. The CDR3 extends over 15 amino acids. Germline lookup yields CDR1 SQVTM and CDR2 ANQGSEA. The CDR3 DNA reads as TGCAGCGTTGTTTCTGGACAGGGATTGACCGGGGAGCTGTTTTTT. It codes for CSVVSGQGLTGELFF.

The genes are TRBV2 and TRBJ1-1, with D possibly being TRBD1 (6 bases). The CDR3 consists of 13 residues. Trimming took 6 bases from V and 1 from J, leaving 9 bases between them. In germline, CDR1 is SNHLY, CDR2 FYNNEI. CDR3 amino acids: CASRIQGNTEAFF. CDR3 DNA: TGTGCCAGCAGGATACAGGGGAACACTGAAGCTTTCTTT. Supplemented by reference TRBV2 and TRBJ1-1, the full variable domain reads EPEVTQTPSHQVTQMGQEVILRCVPISNHLYFYWYRQILGQKVEFLVSFYNNEISEKSEIFDDQFSVERPDGSNFTLKIRSTKLEDSAMYFCASRIQGNTEAFFGQGTRLTVV.

The V call is TRBV5-4, the J call TRBJ2-5, with no clear D. The V end was cut by 0 bases, the J end by 5 bases, with 14 bases between. The CDR3 sequence is 15 residues long. Germline CDR1 is SGHNT and CDR2 is YYREEE (reference sequence). The CDR3 spells CASSLGAGDMETQYF. CDR3 nucleotide sequence: TGTGCCAGCAGCTTGGGAGCAGGTGATATGGAGACCCAGTACTTC.